These 27 T cell receptor beta chains were all obtained from the same sample, sequenced in a study of blood T cell repertoires in COVID-19. Libraries were prepared by immunoSEQ multiplex PCR; TCRdb keeps only in-frame clonotypes and omits some of them. Found here are roughly 24,000 clones, 80% to 90% of them singletons; the top ten hold about 18%. Sequenced sample: peripheral blood. The receptors derive from a woman older than 75 with acute or convalescent COVID-19.

The V and J genes are TRBV6-5 and TRBJ1-1, with TRBD1 as a possible D gene (6 bases). This CDR3 spans 14 amino acids. V lost 2 bases, J lost 5 bases, and 12 bases lay in between. Germline V CDR1 and CDR2: MNHEY, SVGAGI. CDR3 bases: TGTGCCAGCAGTTACACCTACAGGGAGACTGAAGCTTTCTTT. The encoded protein is CASSYTYRETEAFF.

The genes are TRBV5-1 and TRBJ2-5, with TRBD2 matching 8 bases. CDR3 length: 15 residues. The junction had 7 bases not matched to a gene; V was cut back by 2 bases and J by 4 bases. The germline gives CDR1 SGHRS, CDR2 YFSETQ. Written as DNA, the CDR3 is TGCGCCAGCAGCTTTGGTGCGGGGGGCGTAGAGACCCAGTACTTC. It specifies CASSFGAGGVETQYF. The full variable domain, completed using reference TRBV5-1 and TRBJ2-5, is KAGVTQTPRYLIKTRGQQVTLSCSPISGHRSVSWYQQTPGQGLQFLFEYFSETQRNKGNFPGRFSGRQFSNSRSEMNVSTLELGDSALYLCASSFGAGGVETQYFGPGTRLLVL.

The chain links TRBV11-2 to TRBJ2-1; TRBD2 aligns across 12 bases. The CDR3 sequence is 19 residues long. Germline CDR1 SGHAT, CDR2 FQNNGV. The V segment lost 4 bases and the J segment 4 bases; nucleotides outside the gene matches: 14. CDR3 sequence (DNA): TGTGCCAGCAGCTCAAGGCCCCTCCGACTAGCGGGAGAGTACAATGAGCAGTTCTTC. This sequence encodes CASSSRPLRLAGEYNEQFF.

J is TRBJ2-3 and V is TRBV29-1; TRBD2 might be the D (6 bases). In germline, CDR1 is SQVTM, CDR2 ANQGSEA. V lost 4 bases and J 5 bases, leaving 10 bases between the germline ends. The CDR3 is 12 amino acids. CDR3 nucleotides: TGCAGCGTTGCGGAGGGGAAAGATACGCAGTATTTT. This codes for CSVAEGKDTQYF.

The V call is TRBV15, the J call TRBJ1-4, with D possibly matching TRBD1 (6 bases). The CDR3 spans 13 residues. Looked up from germline, CDR1 is LNHNV and CDR2 is YYDKDF (reference sequence). V gave up 8 bases and J gave up 4 bases, with 11 bases separating them. CDR3 sequence (DNA): TGTGCCACCGGGACAACTGTTAATGAAAAACTGTTTTTT. This sequence encodes CATGTTVNEKLFF.

The J gene is TRBJ2-7, the V gene TRBV6-2 or TRBV6-3; 7 bases are shared with TRBD1. V dropped 4 bases and J dropped 5; count of bases not matched to a gene: 2. The CDR3 consists of 12 residues. Germline V gene data show CDR1 as MNHEY and CDR2 as SVGEGT. In DNA, the CDR3 is TGTGCCAGCAGTTTTCAGGGGGACGAGCAGTACTTC. It is translated as CASSFQGDEQYF.

V gene TRBV6-2 or TRBV6-3 combines with J gene TRBJ1-2; 9 nucleotides align to TRBD1. After removal of 4 bases from V and 1 base from J, the junction contained 4 bases not matched to a gene. Per the germline V gene, CDR1 is MNHEY and CDR2 is SVGEGT. The length of the CDR3 is 15 residues. Here the CDR3 reads CASSSGQGLNYGYTF. CDR3 nucleotide sequence: TGTGCCAGCAGTTCCGGACAGGGGCTTAACTATGGCTACACCTTC.

The CDR3 here is CASSFWASGGFHEQYF. CDR3 bases: TGTGCCAGCAGTTTTTGGGCTAGCGGGGGGTTCCACGAGCAGTACTTC. This chain uses TRBV6-5 with TRBJ2-7; 11 nucleotides line up with TRBD2. Unmatched junction bases numbered 10, after V lost 4 bases and J lost 5 bases. The length of the CDR3 is 16 residues. Germline CDR1 is MNHEY and CDR2 is SVGAGI.

This clone appeared once. The CDR3 spells CASSIGEGRGANVLTF. CDR3 nucleotide sequence: TGTGCCAGTAGTATAGGGGAGGGAAGGGGGGCCAACGTCCTGACTTTC. The chain joins TRBV19 to TRBJ2-6; 7 nucleotides align to TRBD2. Trimming cost V 1 base and J 4 bases; bases outside gene matches: 4. The CDR3 runs 16 residues. Germline CDR1 is LNHDA and CDR2 is SQIVND (reference sequence).

This clone was observed a handful of times. V is TRBV10-2 and J is TRBJ1-2, with no clear D. This CDR3 is built from 15 residues. Germline CDR1 and CDR2: WSHSY and SAAADI. V lost 6 bases and J lost 3, with 17 bases in between. CDR3 DNA: TGCGCCAGCAGACCCTTGGGGAGGGAGGACTATGGCTACACCTTC. It codes for CASRPLGREDYGYTF.

The gene calls are TRBV6-6 and TRBJ2-1, with a weak D call TRBD2 (5 bases). The germline V gene encodes CDR1 MNHNY and CDR2 SVGAGI (reference sequence). The CDR3 extends over 14 amino acids. Trimming left V 6 bases short and J 7 bases short, with 16 bases between. This chain's CDR3 is CASSLALPDNEQFF. The CDR3 bases are TGTGCCAGCAGCCTAGCCTTACCCGATAATGAGCAGTTCTTC.

J is TRBJ2-4 and V is TRBV6-6; 7 bases are shared with TRBD1. Trimming cost V 8 bases and J 3 bases; bases outside gene matches: 4. Germline values: CDR1 MNHNY, CDR2 SVGAGI (reference sequence). The CDR3 sequence is 13 residues long. In DNA form, the CDR3 reads TGTGCCAGCTCCCGGGACAGCAAAAACATTCAGTACTTC. The encoded protein is CASSRDSKNIQYF.

V gene TRBV5-4 combines with J gene TRBJ2-7; the match to TRBD1 covers 7 bases. The CDR3 extends over 12 amino acids. The V gene end was trimmed by 5 bases and the J gene end by 6 bases; junction bases not matched to a gene: 5. The germline gives CDR1 SGHNT, CDR2 YYREEE (reference sequence). The CDR3 DNA sequence: TGTGCCAGCAGTTTAACAGGGGCCGAGCAGTACTTC. It translates to CASSLTGAEQYF. Variable domain in full (rest from reference TRBV5-4 and TRBJ2-7): ETGVTQSPTHLIKTRGQQVTLRCSSQSGHNTVSWYQQALGQGPQFIFQYYREEENGRGNFPPRFSGLQFPNYSSELNVNALELDDSALYLCASSLTGAEQYFGPGTRLTVT.

V is TRBV7-9 and J is TRBJ1-1; 9 nucleotides align to TRBD1. Germline CDR1 and CDR2: SEHNR and FQNEAQ (reference sequence). The CDR3 consists of 13 residues. With V trimmed by 3 bases and J by 6 bases, 2 bases remained unmatched. This CDR3 is CASSFTGGSEAFF. The CDR3 DNA is TGTGCCAGCAGCTTCACAGGGGGCTCTGAAGCTTTCTTT.

The chain links TRBV3-1 (or the pseudogene TRBV3-2) to TRBJ2-1, with 12 positions matching TRBD2. The length of the CDR3 is 15 residues. The germline gives CDR1 LGHDT, CDR2 YNNKEL (reference sequence). V lost 3 bases and J lost 4; bases outside the gene matches: 1. The CDR3 nucleotides are TGTGCCAGCAGCCACCTAGCGGGAGGGTACAATGAGCAGTTCTTC. It encodes CASSHLAGGYNEQFF.

The rearrangement links TRBV12-3 or TRBV12-4 to TRBJ1-2, with TRBD1 matching 9 bases. CDR3 length equals 13 residues. The V and J ends lost 8 bases and 5 bases, in that order; junction bases with no gene match: 6. The CDR3 loop is CASHPGQGYGYTF. The CDR3 DNA reads as TGTGCCAGCCATCCGGGACAGGGATATGGCTACACCTTC.

This chain joins TRBV5-8 and TRBJ1-5, with TRBD1 matching 7 bases. V trimming: 2 bases; J trimming: 0 bases; junction bases outside the gene matches: 2. The germline CDR1 and CDR2 sequences are SGHTS and YDEGEE. This CDR3 region has 15 residues. DNA of the CDR3: TGTGCCAGCAGCTTCGGGACAGATAGCAATCAGCCCCAGCATTTT. This gives the protein CASSFGTDSNQPQHF.

The CDR3 protein is CASSGGANSPLHF. The CDR3 DNA follows: TGTGCCAGCAGTGGAGGGGCAAATTCACCCCTCCACTTT. V is TRBV12-3 or TRBV12-4 and J is TRBJ1-6; D may be TRBD1 (5 bases). V was clipped by 5 bases and J by 7 bases, with 9 bases between them. This CDR3 region has 13 residues.

The J gene is TRBJ2-2, the V gene TRBV5-5; tentatively, D is TRBD2 (5 bases). CDR1 is SGHKS, CDR2 YYEKEE, per germline (reference sequence). The CDR3 has 16 amino acids. Trimming removed 3 bases from V and 3 bases from J, with 15 bases in between. The CDR3 DNA is TGTGCCAGCAGCTCCCGGGCCCGGGGAGACACCGGGGAGCTGTTTTTT. Protein sequence: CASSSRARGDTGELFF.

The genes are TRBV9 and TRBJ2-1; 14 bases are shared with TRBD2. J was trimmed by 10 bases and V by 4 bases; bases with no gene match: 4. CDR3 length: 14 residues. CDR1 is SGDLS and CDR2 is YYNGEE in the germline V gene. This CDR3 is CASSRLAGGQEQFF. The CDR3 coding sequence is TGTGCCAGCAGCAGACTAGCGGGGGGGCAGGAGCAGTTCTTC.

The V gene is TRBV11-2, the J gene TRBJ1-2; possible D gene TRBD1, 5 bases. Trimming took 0 bases from V and 5 from J, leaving 10 bases between them. The germline gives CDR1 SGHAT, CDR2 FQNNGV. The length of the CDR3 is 14 residues. The CDR3 reads CASSLDARAYGYTF. As DNA, the CDR3 is TGTGCCAGCAGCTTAGATGCCAGGGCGTATGGCTACACCTTC. Together with reference TRBV11-2 and TRBJ1-2, the CDR3 gives the full variable domain: EAGVAQSPRYKIIEKRQSVAFWCNPISGHATLYWYQQILGQGPKLLIQFQNNGVVDDSQLPKDRFSAERLKGVDSTLKIQPAKLEDSAVYLCASSLDARAYGYTFGSGTRLTVV.

The V call is TRBV7-2, the J call TRBJ2-2; D is undetermined. The V gene lost 2 bases and the J gene lost 4 bases, with 11 bases spanning the gap. The CDR3 loop spans 15 amino acids. Germline values: CDR1 SGHTA, CDR2 FQGNSA. CDR3 DNA: TGTGCCAGCAGCTTAACAACCCCCATCACCGGGGAGCTGTTTTTT. Its translation is CASSLTTPITGELFF. Combining the CDR3 with reference TRBV7-2 and TRBJ2-2 gives the whole variable domain GAGVSQSPSNKVTEKGKDVELRCDPISGHTALYWYRQSLGQGLEFLIYFQGNSAPDKSGLPSDRFSAERTGGSVSTLTIQRTQQEDSAVYLCASSLTTPITGELFFGEGSRLTVL.

The rearrangement uses TRBV10-3 and TRBJ2-5, with 7 bases that match TRBD2. Trimming cost V 0 bases and J 2 bases; bases outside gene matches: 6. Looked up from germline, CDR1 is ENHRY and CDR2 is SYGVKD. This CDR3 has 16 residues. CDR3 DNA sequence: TGTGCCATCAGTGAGTCGGGGAGGGCGGGACAAGAGACCCAGTACTTC. Translated: CAISESGRAGQETQYF.

This chain links TRBV30 with TRBJ2-2; weak D call: TRBD2 (5 bases). Trimming left V 2 bases short and J 1 base short, with 5 bases between. The CDR3 consists of 13 residues. The V gene's germline CDR1 is GTSNPN and CDR2 SVGIG (reference sequence). CDR3 residues: CAWSTRNTGELFF. The CDR3 nucleotides are TGTGCCTGGAGTACTAGGAACACCGGGGAGCTGTTTTTT.

The chain combines TRBV2 with TRBJ2-2, with a weak D call TRBD1 (6 bases). V was cut by 1 base and J by 5 bases, with 11 bases left in between. CDR3 size: 15 residues. Per germline, CDR1 SNHLY and CDR2 FYNNEI. The CDR3 here is CASSEEVTGTGELFF. The CDR3 nucleotides are TGTGCCAGCAGTGAAGAAGTCACAGGGACCGGGGAGCTGTTTTTT.

The chain carries TRBV11-2 and TRBJ2-5; tentative D call: TRBD2 (5 bases). Germline V gene sequence: CDR1 SGHAT, CDR2 FQNNGV. V lost 3 bases and J lost 3, with 14 bases in between. This CDR3 is 15 amino acids long. The CDR3 coding sequence is TGTGCCAGCAGCTTGCAGATTGGGAGTGAAGAGACCCAGTACTTC. Its translation: CASSLQIGSEETQYF.

J is TRBJ1-2 and V is TRBV3-1 (or the pseudogene TRBV3-2); possibly TRBD1 for D (6 bases). CDR3 length: 14 amino acids. Germline CDR1 reads LGHDT; CDR2 reads YNNKEL (reference sequence). Deletions cut 5 bases from V and 5 bases from J, with 15 bases between. CDR3 loop: CASSFDRWGYGYTF. CDR3 DNA sequence: TGTGCCAGCAGCTTTGACAGGTGGGGATATGGCTACACCTTC.